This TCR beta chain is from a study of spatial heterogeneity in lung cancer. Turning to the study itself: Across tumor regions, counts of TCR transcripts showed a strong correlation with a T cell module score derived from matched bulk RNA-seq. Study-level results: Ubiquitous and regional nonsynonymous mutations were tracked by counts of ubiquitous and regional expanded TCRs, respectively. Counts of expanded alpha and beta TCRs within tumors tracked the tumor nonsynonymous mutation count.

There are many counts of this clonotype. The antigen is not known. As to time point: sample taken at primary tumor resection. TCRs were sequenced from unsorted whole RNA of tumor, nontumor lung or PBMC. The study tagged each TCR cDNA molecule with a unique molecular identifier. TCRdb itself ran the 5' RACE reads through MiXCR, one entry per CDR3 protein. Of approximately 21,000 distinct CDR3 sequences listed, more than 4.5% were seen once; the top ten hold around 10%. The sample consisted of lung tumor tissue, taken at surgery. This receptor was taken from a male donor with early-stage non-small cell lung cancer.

The CDR3 loop reads CATSDPTGVDTGELFF. The CDR3 nucleotides are TGTGCCACCAGTGATCCTACAGGGGTCGACACCGGGGAGCTGTTTTTT. V and J are TRBV24-1 and TRBJ2-2, with 7 bases aligning to TRBD1. V lost 3 bases to trimming and J lost 3 bases; unmatched junction nucleotides: 6. Per the germline V gene, CDR1 is KGHDR and CDR2 is SFDVKD. CDR3 length: 16 residues.